This T cell receptor beta chain was profiled in a study of identical twins (dated by TCRdb to the mid-2010s). Notes on the research overall: The study deep-sequenced TCR alpha and beta repertoires from monozygotic twins, unrelated adults of various ages and cord blood to test whether fetal clonotypes persist. Replicate twin experiments were performed at different times using different library preparation protocols to rule out contamination.

The paper's findings and limits, for the study overall: Fewer insertions were carried by abundant cord blood beta clonotypes; a weaker similar trend was observed in young adult naive repertoires, while no such trend was observed in memory repertoires. In beta out-of-frame sequences, excess twin sharing was weaker, because having fewer shared sequences lowered the signal-to-noise ratio. In monozygotic twins, out-of-frame TCR alpha sharing was systematically underestimated by recombination models, although the models agreed with sharing between unrelated individuals. Invariant T cells such as MAIT and iNKT could partly confound zero-insertion analyses, although diverse VJ usage argued against such confounding for most clonotypes. Because the same donors could not be followed over many years, the conclusions relied on cross-sectional statistical analysis. Compared with coincidental sharing between unrelated individuals, out-of-frame TCR alpha sequences shared between twins showed an excess of sequences with low generation probability.

CDR1 and CDR2, per the germline V gene (reference sequence), are LNHDA and SQIVND. Here V drops 7 bases and J drops 7 bases, and the junction holds 21 bases not matched to any gene. The CDR3 runs 17 residues from the cysteine to the phenylalanine. The entry retains the CDR3 DNA only, 51 bases that are in frame from base 1. For this clonotype: No cognate antigen has been identified for it. No per-base quality is available; no much larger clone lies one base away.

Every donor in the study was a healthy Caucasian. The twin cohort comprised three pairs of female monozygotic twins, all aged roughly 18 to 29 years. CD4+ and CD8+ T cell populations were isolated with positive isolation kits from Invitrogen. The library was built by means of 5' RACE. The data were produced on an Illumina HiSeq 2000. A universal primer binding site was introduced by template switching, and a unique molecular identifier was present in the final cDNA, enabling accurate counting of TCR cDNA molecules. Specific primers in the conserved constant-segment region were used to synthesize first-strand cDNA for TCR alpha and beta chains. Each cDNA library was double barcoded, with a SMART-Mk sample barcode plus Illumina barcodes, to control for contamination. TruSeq adapter sequences along with Illumina sample barcodes were introduced in two successive PCR steps. The Illumina HiSeq platform was used with custom primers to sequence TCR alpha and beta cDNA libraries. The authors' analysis ran thus. Raw reads were processed with MiGEC to extract unique molecular identifiers, and MiXCR was used to determine CDR3 positions. For each individual, recombination models were inferred using an EM algorithm with the repgenHMM and IGoR tools. Shared clonotypes were analyzed with the tcR package in R, and sharing was normalized by the product of cloneset sizes. To study raw recombination without the effects of thymic and clonal selection, out-of-frame nonproductive sequences were analyzed. TCRdb reworked the public reads: Q25 trimming with fastp, MiXCR clone assembly, productive beta chains retained. CDR3 protein duplicates are merged, each entry listing the most common genes and DNA. The V and J calls and clone size come from TCRdb's table, not from the authors' own analysis. In this sample the table shows 500,000 to 600,000 distinct CDR3 sequences, around 20% of which occur a single time. The ten largest clones represent around 0.9% of the sample.

These same records also appear under a second study, on T cells expressing NK-cell markers. Drawing on the second study: In sorted CD3+CD56+NKG2C+, CD3+CD56+NKG2C- and CD3+CD56-NKG2C+ T-cell subsets from about 8 donors, TCR beta-chain repertoires were profiled. Of the eight sequenced donors, seven were found to be HCMV-seropositive and one was found to be HCMV-seronegative. In several experiments an anti-gammadeltaTCR antibody was added to restrict sorting to alphabetaTCR-expressing T cells. In 6 or 7 donors, the dominant CD3+CD56+NKG2C+ clonotypes ranked among the top 10 CD8+ clonotypes, making up roughly 1.0-7.0% of CD8+ T cells. Those dominant clonotypes were again the most abundant among CD3+CD56-NKG2C+ cells in several donors, at about 25-60.1%. Whether the expanded NKG2C-expressing T cell clones were specific for HCMV antigens was left unclear. The study sequenced eight donors, all healthy volunteers chosen at random: three men and five women. HCMV serostatus was determined by detecting HCMV-specific IgG in serum with a commercial ELISA kit. Reads were demultiplexed and grouped by UMI with MIGEC, and clonotypes were assembled and quantified with MiTCR. Only TCR cDNA sequences supported by at least two reads were kept to exclude erroneous sequences. Downstream repertoire analysis used the tcR package, and clonotypes were matched across fractions by CDR3 nucleotide sequence plus V segment. VDJmatch was used to annotate antigen specificity against VDJdb, with one amino acid substitution allowed in CDR3.

Sequences were obtained from CD4+ T cells sorted from blood. The sequence was collected from a woman in her late teens or twenties in good health. The rearranged segments are TRBV19 and TRBJ2-5, and 7 junction bases match TRBD1. The encoded CDR3 is CASMPQGVSNRYRTQYF. The sequenced DNA: TGTGCCAGTATGCCGCAGGGGGTGTCAAATCGGTATCGGACCCAGTACTTC. The full variable domain, with segments outside the CDR3 supplied by the reference TRBV19 and TRBJ2-5 proteins, appears as DGGITQSPKYLFRKEGQNVTLSCEQNLNHDAMYWYRQDPGQGLRLIYYSQIVNDFQKGDIAEGYSVSREKKESFPLTVTSAQKNPTAFYLCASMPQGVSNRYRTQYFGPGTRLLVL.